The 19 T cell receptor beta chains presented below share a single source sample, sequenced in a study of CD8 T cells in Susac syndrome (dated by TCRdb to between 2017 and 2020). The library came from the immunoSEQ multiplex PCR assay. RNA was extracted using the RNeasy kit, and about 0.45 to 1 microgram was reverse transcribed with random hexamers. The public reads were run again by TCRdb, first through fastp at Q25 and then through MiXCR, and only productive beta chains were kept. Rows with a matching CDR3 protein are joined into one entry that keeps the most common DNA and genes. The sample includes under 200,000 distinct CDR3 sequences, with approximately 94% observed a single time. The ten largest clones capture approximately 0.1% of the sample. The specimen was CD4+ T cells from PBMCs. The receptor source for this set is a human donor with Susac syndrome.

The chain recombines TRBV12-3 or TRBV12-4 with TRBJ1-2; D remains ambiguous. The CDR3 sequence is 14 residues long. The V end lost 2 bases, the J end lost 1 base, and 8 bases lay between the germline ends. CDR3 sequence (DNA): TGTGCCAGCAGTTTATCCGGGGTTAACTATGGCTACACCTTC. Residues: CASSLSGVNYGYTF.

V is TRBV6-2 or TRBV6-3 and J is TRBJ2-7; 8 bases are a match to TRBD1. This CDR3 spans 15 amino acids. Germline CDR1 reads MNHEY; CDR2 reads SVGEGT. J gave up 3 bases and V 2 bases, and 6 bases lay outside the gene matches. The CDR3 reads CASSYLGQGGYEQYF. CDR3 nucleotide sequence: TGTGCCAGCAGTTACCTCGGACAGGGAGGCTACGAGCAGTACTTC.

This clonotype came up once. The chain uses TRBV6-2 or TRBV6-3 and TRBJ1-5; D gene uncertain. This CDR3 has 14 amino acids. Per germline, CDR1 MNHEY and CDR2 SVGEGT. Trimming pared 7 bases from V and 6 bases from J, leaving 16 bases between. The CDR3 bases are TGTGCCAGCACCAATCGAGGGCTTGGTCAGCCCCAGCATTTT. Encoded protein: CASTNRGLGQPQHF.

The chain combines TRBV7-2 with TRBJ2-1, with 8 bases matching TRBD2. Germline V CDR1 and CDR2: SGHTA, FQGNSA. V dropped 4 bases and J dropped 10; count of bases not matched to a gene: 15. The CDR3 extends over 16 amino acids. As DNA, the CDR3 is TGTGCCAGCAGCTCCCGACTAGCGCGGGACCTAATAGAGCAGTTCTTC. It codes for CASSSRLARDLIEQFF.

The chain links TRBV20-1 to TRBJ2-5; D gene uncertain. The CDR3 length is 10 residues. Trimming removed 5 bases from V and 5 bases from J, with 6 bases in between. Per germline, CDR1 DFQATT and CDR2 SNEGSKA (reference sequence). The CDR3 coding sequence is TGCAGTGCTGGGTGGGAGACCCAGTACTTC. This gives the protein CSAGWETQYF.

The chain has TRBV30 and TRBJ2-6; D possibly matches TRBD1 or TRBD2 (5 bases each). From germline, CDR1 is GTSNPN and CDR2 SVGIG (reference sequence). V was cut by 5 bases and J by 0 bases, with 11 bases left in between. The CDR3 is 15 amino acids. The CDR3 region is CAWVGRISGANVLTF. The CDR3 DNA sequence: TGTGCCTGGGTGGGACGGATCTCTGGGGCCAACGTCCTGACTTTC.

The chain carries TRBV3-1 and TRBJ2-1; 7 bases fit TRBD2. The CDR3 is 16 amino acids. V was pared by 5 bases and J by 2 bases, with 9 bases of the junction left unmatched. The germline gives CDR1 LGHDT, CDR2 YNNKEL (reference sequence). CDR3 sequence reads: CASSFGGTGTYNEQFF. The CDR3 region has the DNA TGTGCCAGCAGCTTCGGGGGGACGGGCACCTACAATGAGCAGTTCTTC.

CDR3 sequence (DNA): TGTGCCAGCAGACCTTTGGGTCGAAGCGAGCAGTACTTC. Protein product: CASRPLGRSEQYF. V is TRBV6-5 and J is TRBJ2-7; no firm D call. Germline loops: CDR1 MNHEY, CDR2 SVGAGI. V was cut by 6 bases and J by 6 bases, with 15 bases left in between. The CDR3 runs to 13 residues.

The chain links TRBV5-1 to TRBJ2-2; TRBD1 matches 8 bases. CDR3 length equals 14 residues. The germline CDR1 and CDR2 sequences are SGHRS and YFSETQ. The junction had 0 bases not matched to a gene; V was cut back by 0 bases and J by 5 bases. The CDR3 is CASSLGQGTGELFF. In DNA, the CDR3 is TGCGCCAGCAGCTTGGGACAGGGGACCGGGGAGCTGTTTTTT.

The chain has TRBV30 and TRBJ1-6, with 7 bases fitting TRBD1. Germline values: CDR1 GTSNPN, CDR2 SVGIG (reference sequence). The CDR3 consists of 19 residues. The junction had 16 bases not matched to a gene; V was cut back by 1 base and J by 4 bases. The CDR3 coding sequence is TGTGCCTGGAGTGGGTACGATGGTATACCGGGACAGTATAATTCACCCCTCCACTTT. Translation: CAWSGYDGIPGQYNSPLHF.

In DNA, the CDR3 is TGCGCCAGCAGCTTGGGGACGACTCACGGGGAGCTGTTTTTT. It yields the protein CASSLGTTHGELFF. The chain joins TRBV5-1 to TRBJ2-2, with D uncertain. The CDR3 covers 14 residues. V was clipped by 0 bases and J by 7 bases, with 10 bases between them. Germline-derived CDR1 and CDR2 are SGHRS and YFSETQ.

The CDR3 nucleotides read TGCGCCAGCAGCCAACAACAGGGTGGGTCCTATAATTCACCCCTCCACTTT. Translating gives CASSQQQGGSYNSPLHF. This chain uses TRBV4-1 with TRBJ1-6, with TRBD1 as a possible D gene (6 bases). Trimming shortened V by 2 bases and J by 1 base, and 12 bases separated the two germline ends. CDR1 and CDR2 (germline): MGHRA, YSYEKL. The CDR3 extends over 17 amino acids.

The V and J genes are TRBV10-2 and TRBJ2-1; D may correspond to TRBD1 or TRBD2 (5 bases each). The germline V gene has CDR1 WSHSY and CDR2 SAAADI. This CDR3 has 16 amino acids. V was pared by 6 bases and J by 0 bases, with 15 bases between. CDR3 protein: CASSRGGGGSYNEQFF. Here the CDR3 DNA reads TGCGCCAGCAGCCGCGGAGGTGGGGGCTCCTACAATGAGCAGTTCTTC.

The chain has TRBV11-2 and TRBJ2-3; maybe TRBD2 (6 bases). This CDR3 has 16 amino acids. The germline gives CDR1 SGHAT, CDR2 FQNNGV. V lost 6 bases, J lost 6 bases, and 22 bases lay in between. The CDR3 sequence: CASSPVRGRTFDTQYF. CDR3 nucleotides: TGTGCCAGCAGTCCCGTCCGGGGGAGGACGTTTGATACGCAGTATTTT.

The rearrangement uses TRBV25-1 and TRBJ1-1, with D uncertain. In germline, CDR1 is MGHDK, CDR2 SYGVNS. V was pared by 4 bases and J by 4 bases, with 10 bases between. This CDR3 is built from 13 residues. CDR3 DNA: TGTGCCAGCAGTGGAGTTATGGGCACTGAAGCTTTCTTT. This codes for CASSGVMGTEAFF.

The chain carries TRBV9 and TRBJ1-2; D might be TRBD1 (5 bases). Germline V gene sequence: CDR1 SGDLS, CDR2 YYNGEE. V lost 0 bases and J lost 7, with 10 bases in between. This CDR3 is 13 amino acids long. In nucleotides, the CDR3 is TGTGCCAGCAGCGTAGAACAGGACACTGGCTACACCTTC. This gives the protein CASSVEQDTGYTF.

This chain uses TRBV6-1 with TRBJ2-6, with TRBD1 identical over 7 bases. Trimming at V came to 6 bases and at J to 0 bases, leaving 14 bases not matched to a gene. The CDR3 covers 19 residues. Per the germline V gene, CDR1 is MNHNS and CDR2 is SASEGT. The CDR3 DNA reads TGTGCCAGCAGCTCCGACCTTAGGACAGGCATCTCTGGGGCCAACGTCCTGACTTTC. Its protein product is CASSSDLRTGISGANVLTF.

This clonotype came up once. The chain has TRBV2 and TRBJ2-3; TRBD2 might be the D (7 bases). The CDR3 has 15 residues. Germline V lookup: CDR1 SNHLY, CDR2 FYNNEI. V was clipped by 3 bases and J by 2 bases, with 12 bases between them. The CDR3 is CASSDRGGPTDTQYF. The DNA of the CDR3 is TGTGCCAGCAGTGATAGGGGGGGGCCCACAGATACGCAGTATTTT.

The V and J genes are TRBV9 and TRBJ2-1; no reliable D call. CDR3 length equals 16 residues. Germline V CDR1 and CDR2: SGDLS, YYNGEE. V gave up 1 base and J gave up 7 bases, with 18 bases separating them. The CDR3 nucleotides read TGTGCCAGCAGCGTATCTGGCCGATCACCCCAGAATGAGCAGTTCTTC. As protein: CASSVSGRSPQNEQFF.